Listed below are T cell receptor beta chains from one sample, sequenced in a study of spatial heterogeneity in lung cancer. TCRdb passed the 5' RACE reads through MiXCR, listing each CDR3 protein once. This table holds over 8,500 distinct CDR3 sequences, about 5.5% found once. The source material was lung tumor tissue, sampled at surgery. The source of these receptors is a male donor with early-stage non-small cell lung cancer. CDR3s include the opening cysteine and the closing phenylalanine or tryptophan. The D gene is left open where the match is weak. The listing skips clone size in some rows; elsewhere it reads once, few, many or a size class.

TRBJ1-5 | TRBV28 | many | NA | TGTGCCAGCAGTTTCCCAGGGGCCGGTCAGCCCCAGCATTTT | CASSFPGAGQPQHF
TRBJ2-3 | TRBV9 | NA | TRBD2 | TGTGCCAGCAGCGTAGCCGGGACTAGCGGCCTCGCAACGCAGTATTTT | CASSVAGTSGLATQYF
TRBJ2-1 | TRBV6-6 | many | TRBD2 | TGTGCCAGCAGTTACTCGAGGCCGGGACTAGCGGGAAATGAGCAGTTCTTC | CASSYSRPGLAGNEQFF
TRBJ1-2 | TRBV4-3 | medium-sized | NA | TGCGCCAGCAGCCGGTCAGGGGAAGATGGCTACACCTTC | CASSRSGEDGYTF
TRBJ2-7 | TRBV14 | many | TRBD2 | TGTGCCAGCAGCCAAGATCAGGGAGGGAGCCACGAGCAGTACTTC | CASSQDQGGSHEQYF
TRBJ2-3 | TRBV7-2 | NA | TRBD2 | TGTGCCAGCAGCTTAGCGGCGGGAGCTGCAGATACGCAGTATTTT | CASSLAAGAADTQYF
TRBJ1-1 | TRBV6-5 | many | NA | TGTGCCAGCAGTTACCTACGAGGGACTGAAGCTTTCTTT | CASSYLRGTEAFF
TRBJ2-4 | TRBV3-1 | many | NA | TGTGCCAGCAGCCAAGTGGGTAACATTCAGTACTTC | CASSQVGNIQYF
TRBJ1-1 | TRBV7-9 | NA | NA | TGTGCCAGCAGCTTAATGGGCACAGGCCTAAACACTGAAGCTTTCTTT | CASSLMGTGLNTEAFF
TRBJ1-2 | TRBV11-2 | few | NA | TGTGCCAGCAGCTTAGATCGGTTGGGGATCGGCTACACCTTC | CASSLDRLGIGYTF
TRBJ1-6 | TRBV28 | few | NA | TGTGCCAGCAGTGTGGGTATCGGGAATTCACCCCTCCACTTT | CASSVGIGNSPLHF
TRBJ2-1 | TRBV7-2 | many | NA | TGTGCCAGCAGCTTAGTCGGCAATGAGCAGTTCTTC | CASSLVGNEQFF
TRBJ2-7 | TRBV3-1 | medium-sized | NA | TGTGCCAGCAGCCAAGTTCGGCACGAGCAGTACTTC | CASSQVRHEQYF
TRBJ2-2 | TRBV6-2/TRBV6-3 | many | TRBD2 | TGTGCCAGCAGAAATAGCGGGGGGAACACCGGGGAGCTGTTTTTT | CASRNSGGNTGELFF
TRBJ1-1 | TRBV29-1 | many | TRBD1 | TGCAGCGTTGTTCAGGGGGCGAACACTGAAGCTTTCTTT | CSVVQGANTEAFF
TRBJ2-1 | TRBV20-1 | few | NA | TGCAGTGCTAACTCTTGGAGGGCCTACAATGAGCAGTTCTTC | CSANSWRAYNEQFF
TRBJ2-5 | TRBV5-6 | many | NA | TGTGCCAGCAGCTTGTTCCGTGGACTTCAAGAGACCCAGTACTTC | CASSLFRGLQETQYF
TRBJ2-2 | TRBV19 | many | NA | TGTGCCAGCTCGGCCGGGTTGTTGACCGGGGAGCTGTTTTTT | CASSAGLLTGELFF
TRBJ2-7 | TRBV20-1 | few | NA | TGCAGTGCTAGAGACGTGGGCGGGCCTCCCCGTAACGAGCAGTACTTC | CSARDVGGPPRNEQYF
TRBJ2-5 | TRBV5-4 | many | NA | TGTGCCAGCAGCTTGGAGGAGACCCAGTACTTC | CASSLEETQYF
TRBJ1-1 | TRBV28 | many | NA | TGTGCCAGCGCATCCCTGACCGGGAGAAGCGCTGAAGCTTTCTTT | CASASLTGRSAEAFF
TRBJ1-4 | TRBV6-6 | many | TRBD1 | TGTGCCAGCAGTCAAGGGACAGGCCGATATGAAAAACTGTTTTTT | CASSQGTGRYEKLFF
TRBJ2-3 | TRBV7-8 | NA | TRBD2 | TGTGCCAGCAGCCTCCGGACTAGCGGGATGTTCACAGATACGCAGTATTTT | CASSLRTSGMFTDTQYF
TRBJ1-5 | TRBV28 | many | NA | TGTGCCAGCAGTTCGCGAAGAAATCAGCCCCAGCATTTT | CASSSRRNQPQHF
TRBJ1-4 | TRBV2 | NA | NA | TGTGCCAGCACCGGGGACATCGCCGGTGAAAAACTGTTTTTT | CASTGDIAGEKLFF
TRBJ1-6 | TRBV6-6 | many | TRBD1 | TGTGCCAGCTCCCGGGACAGGGATAATTCACCCCTCCACTTT | CASSRDRDNSPLHF
TRBJ2-2 | TRBV29-1 | many | TRBD1 | TGCAGCGCTGGGGCGGACAGGAGCCACACCGGGGAGCTGTTTTTT | CSAGADRSHTGELFF
TRBJ2-7 | TRBV12-3/TRBV12-4 | many | TRBD2 | TGTGCCAGCAGCCCACTGACTAGCGGGACCTACGAGCAGTACTTC | CASSPLTSGTYEQYF
TRBJ1-4 | TRBV12-3/TRBV12-4 | medium-sized | NA | TGTGCCAGCAGTTTTAGCCGAACAAATGAAAAACTGTTTTTT | CASSFSRTNEKLFF
TRBJ1-1 | TRBV7-3 | many | NA | TGTGCCAGCAGGGGGGACCCGAACACTGAAGCTTTCTTT | CASRGDPNTEAFF
TRBJ1-6 | TRBV19 | many | NA | TGTGCCAGTAGTATCTGGGGGGTCGATTCACCCCTCCACTTT | CASSIWGVDSPLHF
TRBJ1-2 | TRBV2 | many | NA | TGTGCCAGCAGTGAAGGCAGGGGTTTCAATGGCTACACCTTC | CASSEGRGFNGYTF
TRBJ1-6 | TRBV27 | medium-sized | NA | TGTGCCAGCAGGACAGCGTCCTATAATTCACCCCTCCACTTT | CASRTASYNSPLHF
TRBJ2-3 | TRBV3-1 | many | NA | TGTGCCAGCAGTCCCTCGGCAGCCACAGATACGCAGTATTTT | CASSPSAATDTQYF
TRBJ2-2 | TRBV28 | many | TRBD1 | TGTGCCAGCAGTTCTACCCATTTCGGGACAGGGGGCGCGTATAAGGCCGGGGAGCTGTTTTTT | CASSSTHFGTGGAYKAGELFF
TRBJ1-6 | TRBV4-1 | many | NA | TGCGCCAGCAGCCGGATGGGACACTACTACAGCTCCTATAATTCACCCCTCCACTTT | CASSRMGHYYSSYNSPLHF
TRBJ1-5 | TRBV12-3/TRBV12-4 | many | NA | TGTGCCAGCAGTTTAAAGTATAGCAATCAGCCCCAGCATTTT | CASSLKYSNQPQHF
TRBJ1-2 | TRBV19 | medium-sized | TRBD1 | TGTGCCAGTAGTATAATTTGGAGGACAGGCTATGGCTACACCTTC | CASSIIWRTGYGYTF
TRBJ1-1 | TRBV7-9 | many | NA | TGTGCCAGCAGCTTAGCAGTAGCAGGGGTGAACACTGAAGCTTTCTTT | CASSLAVAGVNTEAFF
TRBJ2-2 | TRBV20-1 | medium-sized | TRBD2 | TGCAGTGCTAGGGCTAGCGGTCGTACCGGGGAGCTGTTTTTT | CSARASGRTGELFF
TRBJ2-7 | TRBV20-1 | many | TRBD2 | TGCAGTGCTAGAAATCTAGCGGGAGACTCCTACGAGCAGTACTTC | CSARNLAGDSYEQYF
TRBJ1-6 | TRBV28 | many | TRBD1 | TGTGCCAGCAGACAAGGGGTCGGGACAGGGGGTGGTAATTCACCCCTCCACTTT | CASRQGVGTGGGNSPLHF
TRBJ2-7 | TRBV12-3/TRBV12-4 | medium-sized | NA | TGTGCCAGCAGTTTTAGGGGATACGAGCAGTACTTC | CASSFRGYEQYF
TRBJ1-4 | TRBV20-1 | many | NA | TGCAGTGCAAAGGACAGTTCGACAACTAATGAAAAACTGTTTTTT | CSAKDSSTTNEKLFF
TRBJ1-1 | TRBV18 | many | NA | TGTGCCAGCTCACCGGGACAACCCCAAGCTTTCTTT | CASSPGQPQAFF
TRBJ2-3 | TRBV11-2 | many | TRBD2 | TGTGCCAGCAGCTTGGGGGGGACGCAGTATTTT | CASSLGGTQYF
TRBJ2-1 | TRBV24-1 | NA | NA | TGTGCCACCAATGAGATCAATGAGCAGTTCTTC | CATNEINEQFF